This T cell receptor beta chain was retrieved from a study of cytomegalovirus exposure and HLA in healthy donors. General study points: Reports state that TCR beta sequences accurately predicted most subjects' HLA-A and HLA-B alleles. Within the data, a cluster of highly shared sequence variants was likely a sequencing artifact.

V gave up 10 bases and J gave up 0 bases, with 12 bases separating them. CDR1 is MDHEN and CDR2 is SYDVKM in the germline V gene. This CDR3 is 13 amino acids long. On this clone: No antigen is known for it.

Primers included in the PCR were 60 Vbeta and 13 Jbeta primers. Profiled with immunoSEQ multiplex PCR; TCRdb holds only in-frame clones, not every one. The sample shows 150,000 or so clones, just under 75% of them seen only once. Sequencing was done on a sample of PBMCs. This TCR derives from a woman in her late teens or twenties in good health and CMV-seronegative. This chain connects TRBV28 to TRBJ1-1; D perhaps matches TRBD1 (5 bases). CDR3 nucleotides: TGTGCCACTCTTCAGGGCCTGAACACTGAAGCTTTCTTT. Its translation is CATLQGLNTEAFF.